The rows below give T cell receptor beta chains drawn from one sample of a study of beta chain features in type 1 diabetes. Only in-frame clones appear in the TCRdb table, and some are missing; sequencing was by immunoSEQ multiplex PCR. Here the sample spans fewer than 300,000 clones, approximately 10% being singletons. Sequenced sample: naive CD4+ T cells from blood. The origin of the receptors is a man aged 30 to 45 with type 1 diabetes. The CDR3 runs from the conserved cysteine through the conserved F or W. D genes are given only for firm matches. Rows give clone size only sometimes, using once, few, many, or a class for an expanded clone.

>TRBJ2-7|.|TRBD2|TRBV5-1
TGCGCCAGCAGCTCAGCCGGGACTAGCGACGAGCAGTACTTC
CASSSAGTSDEQYF
>TRBJ1-4|.|TRBD1|TRBV5-1
TGCGCCAGCAGCCCAGGACAGGGTATAGACGAAAAACTGTTTTTT
CASSPGQGIDEKLFF
>TRBJ1-5|.|TRBD1|TRBV18
TGTGCCAGCTCACCGGGACAGGGGAGTTATCAGCCCCAGCATTTT
CASSPGQGSYQPQHF
>TRBJ2-5|few|TRBD2|TRBV7-3
TGTGCCAGCAGCATTACCGGCCCTAGCGGGCAAGAGACCCAGTACTTC
CASSITGPSGQETQYF
>TRBJ2-5|few|TRBD1|TRBV18
TGTGCCACCACAGGGGACCTACAAGAGACCCAGTACTTC
CATTGDLQETQYF
>TRBJ2-1|.|.|TRBV6-5
TGTGCCAGCAGTTACTCGAACAGGTACAATGAGCAGTTCTTC
CASSYSNRYNEQFF
>TRBJ2-1|.|.|TRBV4-3
TGCGCCAGCAGCCAAGATTCGAGTCTTGGTGAGCAGTTCTTC
CASSQDSSLGEQFF
>TRBJ1-1|.|.|TRBV2
TGTGCCAGCAGTGATTTATATACTGAAGCTTTCTTT
CASSDLYTEAFF
>TRBJ2-7|few|.|TRBV7-8
TGTGCCAGCAGCCGCACAGGGCTCTACGAGCAGTACTTC
CASSRTGLYEQYF
>TRBJ1-6|few|.|TRBV30
TGTGCCTGGAGTGCCGCCTCGGACAGCGTTAATTCACCCCTCCACTTT
CAWSAASDSVNSPLHF
>TRBJ2-1|few|.|TRBV4-2
TGTGCCAGCAGAAAATCGGGAAGTAACTCCTACAATGAGCAGTTCTTC
CASRKSGSNSYNEQFF
>TRBJ2-2|.|TRBD1|TRBV6-1
TGTGCCAGCAGCGACAGGGGCCCTCCCCGGGAGCTGTTTTTT
CASSDRGPPRELFF
>TRBJ2-7|.|TRBD1|TRBV15
TGTGCCACCAGCAGGGCCGGGACAGAAGCCTACGAGCAGTACTTC
CATSRAGTEAYEQYF
>TRBJ2-4|.|.|TRBV7-3
TGTGCCAGCAGCTTAAAGGCAGGGGGGAACATTCAGTACTTC
CASSLKAGGNIQYF
>TRBJ1-2|.|.|TRBV30
TGTGCCTGGGGGCCCTTAGACGGGACAAACTATGGCTACACCTTC
CAWGPLDGTNYGYTF
>TRBJ2-4|.|.|TRBV28
TGTGCCAGCAGTTCCGGGGTGGCTCGGAACTTC
CASSSGVARNF
>TRBJ1-4|few|TRBD1|TRBV9
TGTGCCAGCAGCCGAGGGGGCGGTAATGAAAAACTGTTTTTT
CASSRGGGNEKLFF
>TRBJ2-7|.|TRBD2|TRBV7-2
TGTGCCAGCTCAGCGGGGGAGACCTACGAGCAGTACTTC
CASSAGETYEQYF
>TRBJ1-1|.|.|TRBV11-2
TGTGCCAGCAGCTTAGAACAGAACACTGAAGCTTTCTTT
CASSLEQNTEAFF
>TRBJ2-5|.|.|TRBV6-1
TGTGCCAGCAGTGAAGCGGGGGGCCAAGAGACCCAGTACTTC
CASSEAGGQETQYF
>TRBJ2-7|few|.|TRBV28
TGTGCCAGCATAGACCCGACGGGGACCTACGAGCAGTACTTC
CASIDPTGTYEQYF
>TRBJ2-5|.|.|TRBV2
TGTGCCAGCAGTGGGGACAGCGGGGGAGAGACCCAGTACTTC
CASSGDSGGETQYF
>TRBJ2-7|.|.|TRBV6-6
TGTGCCAGCAGTGTCGGGAGTGATACCTACGAGCAGTACTTC
CASSVGSDTYEQYF
>TRBJ2-3|few|.|TRBV29-1
TGCAGCGTTGCGTCAGGGCTAGTGGCAGATACGCAGTATTTT
CSVASGLVADTQYF
>TRBJ1-1|few|.|TRBV18
TGTGCCAGCTCGACCGGAGGGAGCGCTGAAGCTTTCTTT
CASSTGGSAEAFF
>TRBJ2-3|few|.|TRBV7-2
TGTGCCAGCAGCTTAAGACGGGGGGCCACAGATACGCAGTATTTT
CASSLRRGATDTQYF
>TRBJ2-7|few|.|TRBV13
TGTGCCAGCAGCTTCCTAGGGCGGGAGTACTTC
CASSFLGREYF
>TRBJ1-5|.|.|TRBV2
TGTGCCAGCACGGGAGAGGCAGATCAGCCCCAGCATTTT
CASTGEADQPQHF
>TRBJ2-7|few|TRBD1|TRBV7-2
TGTGCCAGCAGTTTAGGACAGGGATCCTCCTACGAGCAGTACTTC
CASSLGQGSSYEQYF
>TRBJ2-1|few|TRBD1|TRBV7-9
TGTGCCAGCAGCTCCCAGACAGGGGGGTACAATGAGCAGTTCTTC
CASSSQTGGYNEQFF
>TRBJ1-1|few|TRBD1|TRBV2
TGTGCCAGCAGTGAACCGGGACAGGCGAACACTGAAGCTTTCTTT
CASSEPGQANTEAFF
>TRBJ1-2|.|TRBD1|TRBV7-2
TGTGCCAGCAGCTTGCGGACAGGGCGGGGCTACACCTTC
CASSLRTGRGYTF
>TRBJ2-1|few|TRBD2|TRBV5-1
TGCGCCAGCAGCGTGGGGACTAGCGGCTCTAGGTATGAGCAGTTCTTC
CASSVGTSGSRYEQFF
>TRBJ1-1|few|.|TRBV19
TGTGCCAGTAGTAGCCAGCGAAACACTGAAGCTTTCTTT
CASSSQRNTEAFF
>TRBJ1-2|.|.|TRBV9
TGTGCCAGCAGCACCCAGAGTGGGGCGGGCTACACCTTC
CASSTQSGAGYTF
>TRBJ2-7|few|.|TRBV21-1
TGTGCCAGCAGACAAAGGTTGGGGGACTACGAGCAGTACTTC
CASRQRLGDYEQYF